Listed here are 6 T cell receptor beta chains from one sample, sequenced in a study of T cell repertoires in cytomegalovirus infection. TCRdb processed the reads anew with MiXCR; each CDR3 protein has one entry. Seen here are approximately 320,000 distinct CDR3 sequences, over 7.5% observed once, and the top ten hold approximately 4.5%. Sequencing input: PBMCs. These TCRs come from a human donor in good health (CMV status not recorded). Some clones in this sample may be carry-over from other donors' samples.

This chain links TRBV12-3 or TRBV12-4 with TRBJ2-2, with TRBD1 matching over 8 bases. The junction had 13 bases not matched to a gene; V was cut back by 6 bases and J by 4 bases. This CDR3 region has 17 residues. The CDR3 loop reads CASSPTGQGRATGELFF. CDR3 sequence (DNA): TGTGCCAGCAGCCCTACAGGACAGGGAAGGGCCACCGGGGAGCTGTTTTTT.

The genes are TRBV7-2 and TRBJ2-7; TRBD2 agrees at 13 bases. The CDR3 is made up of 16 amino acids. The germline gives CDR1 SGHTA, CDR2 FQGNSA. With V trimmed by 4 bases and J by 3 bases, 6 bases remained unmatched. The CDR3 spells CASSSSTSGGRYEQYF. The DNA for the CDR3 is TGTGCCAGCAGCTCTTCGACTAGCGGGGGGCGCTACGAGCAGTACTTC.

This clonotype was recorded at least ten times. The V call is TRBV12-3 or TRBV12-4, the J call TRBJ1-1, with 9 bases identical to TRBD1. CDR3 length: 12 amino acids. Losses at the gene ends were 6 bases for V and 5 bases for J; bases not matched to a gene: 1. The CDR3 region is CASRGQGTEAFF. In nucleotides, the CDR3 is TGTGCCAGCAGAGGACAGGGGACTGAAGCTTTCTTT.

This clonotype was seen repeatedly, ten times or more. The chain joins TRBV7-6 to TRBJ2-1, with TRBD2 matching 8 bases. The CDR3 contains 15 residues. J lost 4 bases, V lost 2 bases, and 4 bases had no gene match. The germline V gene has CDR1 SGHVS and CDR2 FNYEAQ. The CDR3 region is CASSLSGGGYNEQFF. CDR3 coding DNA: TGTGCCAGCAGCTTAAGTGGCGGGGGGTACAATGAGCAGTTCTTC.

The CDR3 sequence is CASSWRRDNQPQHF. CDR3 DNA sequence: TGTGCCAGCAGTTGGCGCAGGGACAATCAGCCCCAGCATTTT. This chain joins TRBV2 and TRBJ1-5; tentatively, D is TRBD1 (5 bases). The CDR3 runs to 14 residues. Looked up from germline, CDR1 is SNHLY and CDR2 is FYNNEI. V was trimmed by 5 bases and J by 3 bases, leaving 11 bases between them. The full variable domain, completed using reference TRBV2 and TRBJ1-5, is EPEVTQTPSHQVTQMGQEVILRCVPISNHLYFYWYRQILGQKVEFLVSFYNNEISEKSEIFDDQFSVERPDGSNFTLKIRSTKLEDSAMYFCASSWRRDNQPQHFGDGTRLSIL.

The chain recombines TRBV7-8 with TRBJ2-2; TRBD1 might be the D (5 bases). The V and J ends lost 5 bases and 6 bases respectively, with 13 bases between them. This CDR3 region has 14 residues. Germline CDR1 reads SGHVS; CDR2 reads FQNEAQ. CDR3 region: CASSVPGAAGELFF. CDR3 nucleotides: TGTGCCAGCAGCGTCCCTGGGGCTGCCGGGGAGCTGTTTTTT.